The present T cell receptor beta chain was sequenced within a study of cytomegalovirus exposure and HLA in healthy donors. This clone has more than one count but fewer than ten. CDR1 is SQVTM and CDR2 is ANQGSEA in the germline V gene. V was cut by 7 bases and J by 0 bases, with 10 bases left in between. This CDR3 is built from 13 residues. The PCR employed 60 Vbeta primers together with 13 Jbeta primers. Here immunoSEQ multiplex PCR was the method, and the copy in TCRdb shows in-frame clones only, minus some. This table holds tens of thousands of clones, 80% to 90% found once. This receptor was obtained from a man between 70 and 80 years old in good health and CMV-seropositive. This chain links TRBV29-1 with TRBJ1-3; D is unresolved. Sequencing was performed on PBMCs. The CDR3: CSADSSSGNTIYF. DNA for the CDR3: TGCAGCGCTGACTCGAGCTCTGGAAACACCATATATTTT.